The 5 T cell receptor beta chains listed next were all sequenced from one sample in a study of CD8 T cells in ankylosing spondylitis. Each CDR3 protein gets one entry after TCRdb re-called the 5' RACE reads with MiXCR. The sample has a few hundred thousand distinct CDR3 sequences; 20% to 25% are singletons. General study findings and limits: Several highly homologous variants made up a TCR beta motif that seemed to typify ankylosing spondylitis blood.

Their antigens are not known. Source material: blood, either unsorted or a sorted T cell fraction (not recorded which). The receptors shown here come from a male donor with ankylosing spondylitis.

This rearrangement joins TRBV28 to TRBJ2-7; 8 nucleotides align to TRBD1. The CDR3 spans 15 residues. Per germline, CDR1 MDHEN and CDR2 SYDVKM. V lost 4 bases to trimming and J lost 3 bases; unmatched junction nucleotides: 8. The CDR3 DNA follows: TGTGCCAGCAGTTCCTACGGACAGGGTGGCTACGAGCAGTACTTC. Translating it yields CASSSYGQGGYEQYF.

A few counts support this clonotype. The chain carries TRBV5-6 and TRBJ1-1; the D is unclear. CDR1 and CDR2 from the germline V gene are SGHDT and YYEEEE. The CDR3 has 14 amino acids. V was clipped by 0 bases and J by 1 base, with 7 bases between them. This CDR3 is CASSLVQENTEAFF. CDR3 coding DNA: TGTGCCAGCAGCTTGGTTCAAGAGAACACTGAAGCTTTCTTT.

This clonotype has a handful of counts. One junction end does not reproduce the germline sequence, and a read error may be involved. The chain couples TRBV29-1 to TRBJ2-1; 10 nucleotides match TRBD1. CDR1 SQVTM and CDR2 ANQGSEA come from the germline V gene. The CDR3 sequence is 13 residues long. In DNA, the CDR3 is TGCAGCGTAGAACGGACAGGGGGAAATGAGCAGATCTTC. Encoded protein: CSVERTGGNEQIF.

The CDR3 coding sequence is TGTGCCAGCAGAGTGGGGGACCTAGCTAACTATGGCTACACCTTC. This sequence encodes CASRVGDLANYGYTF. V is TRBV6-1 and J is TRBJ1-2; tentative D call: TRBD1 (5 bases). The CDR3 spans 15 residues. V was pared by 6 bases and J by 0 bases, with 14 bases between. The germline CDR1 and CDR2 sequences are MNHNS and SASEGT.

This chain's CDR3 is CASSPSLASDEQYF. The CDR3 DNA follows: TGTGCCAGCAGCCCCAGTCTAGCATCAGACGAGCAGTACTTC. This rearrangement joins TRBV4-2 to TRBJ2-7, with a possible D match to TRBD2 (5 bases). Per germline, CDR1 LGHNA and CDR2 YNFKEQ. V lost 4 bases and J lost 5, with 15 bases in between. The CDR3 is made up of 14 amino acids.